This T cell receptor (beta chain) was sequenced for a study of shared clonotypes between healthy human individuals. Study-wide points: On the whole, naive subsets had larger estimated richness than memory subsets had. Rarefaction gave evidence that sorted-subset sequencing remained incomplete despite large depth. The naive CD4 repertoires of several donors were compared, and approximately 5.3% of clonotypes were shared.

Naive CD8 cells lacked CD45RO and underwent positive selection for CCR7, leaving out terminally differentiated effector memory CD45RA+ cells. HIV-negative, healthy adults without recent acute infections or vaccinations were the donors. Using immunoSEQ multiplex PCR, the repertoire was profiled, and TCRdb retains in-frame clones only, with some absent. Seen here are about 2 million clones, approximately 94% observed once, and the top ten hold about 1.1%. As to this clone: Antigen specificity is unknown.

The V gene lost 5 bases and the J gene lost 5 bases, with 15 bases spanning the gap. The CDR3 contains 14 residues. CDR1 SGHDN and CDR2 FVKESK come from the germline V gene. This clonotype originated in a man between 18 and 29 years old in good health. This chain uses TRBV14 with TRBJ1-2, with D possibly TRBD1 on 5 matching bases. The sequenced sample consisted of naive CD8+ T cells sorted from blood. The CDR3 region is CASSVTGLGYGYTF. CDR3 DNA: TGTGCCAGCAGCGTCACAGGTCTTGGGTATGGCTACACCTTC.